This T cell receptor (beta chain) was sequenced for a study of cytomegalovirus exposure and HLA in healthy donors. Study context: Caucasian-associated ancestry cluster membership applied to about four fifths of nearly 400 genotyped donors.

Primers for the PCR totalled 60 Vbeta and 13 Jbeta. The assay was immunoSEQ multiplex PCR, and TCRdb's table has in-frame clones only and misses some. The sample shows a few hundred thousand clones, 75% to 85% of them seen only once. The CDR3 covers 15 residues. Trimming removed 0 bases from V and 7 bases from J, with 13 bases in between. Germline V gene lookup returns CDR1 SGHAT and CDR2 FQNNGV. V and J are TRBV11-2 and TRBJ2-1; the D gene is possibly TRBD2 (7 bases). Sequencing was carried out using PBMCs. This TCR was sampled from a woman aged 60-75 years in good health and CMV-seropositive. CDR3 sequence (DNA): TGTGCCAGCAGCTTAGAGCGCAGGGGAGGGAATGAGCAGTTCTTC. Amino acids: CASSLERRGGNEQFF.